These T cell receptor beta chains were read from a single sample in a study of T cell responses to AZD1222 COVID-19 vaccine. Only in-frame clones appear in the TCRdb table, and some are missing; sequencing was by immunoSEQ multiplex PCR. The sample includes 70,000 to 90,000 clones, roughly nine tenths of them seen just once. The sample consisted of peripheral blood, taken on day 0 of AZD1222 vaccination. These receptors were collected from an adult in good health. The CDR3 runs from the conserved cysteine through the conserved F or W. Fields, in order: clone size, V gene, D gene, J gene, CDR3 DNA, CDR3 protein. A D gene is named only where the DNA matches it firmly. Clone sizes are given selectively: once, few, many, or a class where the clone is expanded.

size: .
V: TRBV13
D: .
J: TRBJ2-7
DNA: TGTGCCAGCAGCCGGTCGCCGGGGGCGGGCGAGCAGTACTTC
CDR3: CASSRSPGAGEQYF

size: .
V: TRBV7-8
D: TRBD2
J: TRBJ2-5
DNA: TGTGCCAGCAGCTTAGGAAGAGGGACTAGCGACGAGGAGACCCAGTACTTC
CDR3: CASSLGRGTSDEETQYF

size: .
V: TRBV27
D: TRBD1
J: TRBJ1-2
DNA: TGTGCCAGCAGTTCGGACAGGGGGCCCTTGTCCTATGGCTACACCTTC
CDR3: CASSSDRGPLSYGYTF

size: .
V: TRBV7-8
D: TRBD1
J: TRBJ1-3
DNA: TGTGCCAGCAGCCCAGGGGGGGCTCCACTCACCATATATTTT
CDR3: CASSPGGAPLTIYF

size: .
V: TRBV2
D: TRBD2
J: TRBJ2-1
DNA: TGTGCCAGCAGTGAAGGACTAGCGGGGGACCTTCGGTTCTTC
CDR3: CASSEGLAGDLRFF

size: .
V: TRBV5-5
D: .
J: TRBJ1-5
DNA: TGTGCCAGCAGCTTGGTTCCAACAGTCAATCAGCCCCAGCATTTT
CDR3: CASSLVPTVNQPQHF

size: .
V: TRBV29-1
D: TRBD1
J: TRBJ2-7
DNA: TGCAGCGTTCTTATAGGACAGGGGGCTACCGAGCAGTACTTC
CDR3: CSVLIGQGATEQYF

size: .
V: TRBV5-1
D: .
J: TRBJ1-1
DNA: TGCGCCAGCAGCTTGCGTGCGGACGGGAACACTGAAGCTTTCTTT
CDR3: CASSLRADGNTEAFF

size: .
V: TRBV28
D: .
J: TRBJ1-2
DNA: TGTGCCAGCAGTTTAAGGCGGGGCTACACCTTC
CDR3: CASSLRRGYTF

size: .
V: TRBV7-2
D: .
J: TRBJ1-2
DNA: TGTGCCAGCAGCTTAGGACGGAACTATGGCTACACCTTC
CDR3: CASSLGRNYGYTF

size: .
V: TRBV12-2
D: .
J: TRBJ1-1
DNA: TGTGCAAGTCACCCGGGGGGAGCTTTCTTT
CDR3: CASHPGGAFF

size: .
V: TRBV7-2
D: TRBD2
J: TRBJ2-1
DNA: TGTGCCAGCAGCTTAGATCCCCAGCGGGGATACAATGAGCAGTTCTTC
CDR3: CASSLDPQRGYNEQFF

size: .
V: TRBV10-3
D: TRBD1
J: TRBJ2-7
DNA: TGTGCCATCGCCGAACAGGGCCAGGGGGCGTCCGAGCAGTACTTC
CDR3: CAIAEQGQGASEQYF

size: once
V: TRBV4-1
D: TRBD1
J: TRBJ2-5
DNA: TGCGCCAGCAGCCAAACAGGGGGCGGGTATGAGACCCAGTACTTC
CDR3: CASSQTGGGYETQYF

size: .
V: TRBV7-9
D: TRBD2
J: TRBJ2-5
DNA: TGTGCCAGCAGCTTCGGGGGGGGCCAAGAGACCCAGTACTTC
CDR3: CASSFGGGQETQYF

size: .
V: TRBV25-1
D: .
J: TRBJ2-7
DNA: TGTGCCAGCAGTGAAAGTTCCGGCGGACCCTACGAGCAGTACTTC
CDR3: CASSESSGGPYEQYF

size: .
V: TRBV27
D: .
J: TRBJ1-5
DNA: TGTGCCAGCAGCACTCGCGGCAATCAGCCCCAGCATTTT
CDR3: CASSTRGNQPQHF

size: .
V: TRBV3-1/TRBV3-2
D: .
J: TRBJ1-3
DNA: TGTGCCAGCAGTCTGGGAGCTGTGGGAGGAAACACCATATATTTT
CDR3: CASSLGAVGGNTIYF